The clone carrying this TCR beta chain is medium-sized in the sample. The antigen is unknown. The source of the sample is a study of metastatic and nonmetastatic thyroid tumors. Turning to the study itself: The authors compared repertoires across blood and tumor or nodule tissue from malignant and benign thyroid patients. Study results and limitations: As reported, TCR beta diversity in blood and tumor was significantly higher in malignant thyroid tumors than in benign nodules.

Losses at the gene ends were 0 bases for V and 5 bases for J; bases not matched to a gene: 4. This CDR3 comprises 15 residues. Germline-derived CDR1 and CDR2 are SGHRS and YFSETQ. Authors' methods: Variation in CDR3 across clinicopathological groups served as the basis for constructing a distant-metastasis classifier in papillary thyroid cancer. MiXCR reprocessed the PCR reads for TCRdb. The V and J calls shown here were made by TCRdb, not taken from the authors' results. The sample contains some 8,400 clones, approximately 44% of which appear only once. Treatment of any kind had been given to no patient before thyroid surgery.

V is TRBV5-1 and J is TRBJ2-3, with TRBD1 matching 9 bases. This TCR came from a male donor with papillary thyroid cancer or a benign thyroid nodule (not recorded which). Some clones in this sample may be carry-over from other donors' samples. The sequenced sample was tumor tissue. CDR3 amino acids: CASSLGQGDIDTQYF. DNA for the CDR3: TGCGCCAGCAGCTTGGGACAGGGGGATATAGATACGCAGTATTTT.